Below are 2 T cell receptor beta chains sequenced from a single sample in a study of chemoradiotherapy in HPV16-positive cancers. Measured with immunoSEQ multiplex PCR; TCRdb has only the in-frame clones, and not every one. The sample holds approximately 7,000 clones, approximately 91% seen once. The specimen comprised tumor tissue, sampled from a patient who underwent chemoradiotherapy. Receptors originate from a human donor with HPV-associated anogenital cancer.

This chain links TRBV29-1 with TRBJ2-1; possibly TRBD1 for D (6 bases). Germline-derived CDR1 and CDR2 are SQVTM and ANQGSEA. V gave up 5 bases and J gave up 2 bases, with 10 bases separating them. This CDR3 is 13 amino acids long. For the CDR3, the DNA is TGCAGCGTTATGACAGGAGCCTACAATGAGCAGTTCTTC. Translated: CSVMTGAYNEQFF.

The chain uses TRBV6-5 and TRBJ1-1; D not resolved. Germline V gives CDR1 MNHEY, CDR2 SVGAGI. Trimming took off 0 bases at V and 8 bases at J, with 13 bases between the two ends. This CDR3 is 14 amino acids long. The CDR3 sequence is CASSYSKVQDEAFF. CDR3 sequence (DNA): TGTGCCAGCAGTTACTCGAAAGTCCAGGACGAAGCTTTCTTT.